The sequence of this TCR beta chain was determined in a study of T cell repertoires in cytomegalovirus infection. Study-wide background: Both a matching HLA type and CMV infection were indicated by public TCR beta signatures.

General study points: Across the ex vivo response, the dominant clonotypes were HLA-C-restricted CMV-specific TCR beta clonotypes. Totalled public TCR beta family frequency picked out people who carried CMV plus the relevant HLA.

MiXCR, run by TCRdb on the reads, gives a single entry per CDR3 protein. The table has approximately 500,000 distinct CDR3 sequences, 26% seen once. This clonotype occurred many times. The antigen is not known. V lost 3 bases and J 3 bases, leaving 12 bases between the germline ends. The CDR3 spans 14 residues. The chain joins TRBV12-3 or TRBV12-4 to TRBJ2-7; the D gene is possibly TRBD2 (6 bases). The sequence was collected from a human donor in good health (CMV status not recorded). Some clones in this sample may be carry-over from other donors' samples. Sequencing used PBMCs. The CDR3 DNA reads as TGTGCCAGCAGTTTTGGGGGGAACCGCTACGAGCAGTACTTC. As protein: CASSFGGNRYEQYF.